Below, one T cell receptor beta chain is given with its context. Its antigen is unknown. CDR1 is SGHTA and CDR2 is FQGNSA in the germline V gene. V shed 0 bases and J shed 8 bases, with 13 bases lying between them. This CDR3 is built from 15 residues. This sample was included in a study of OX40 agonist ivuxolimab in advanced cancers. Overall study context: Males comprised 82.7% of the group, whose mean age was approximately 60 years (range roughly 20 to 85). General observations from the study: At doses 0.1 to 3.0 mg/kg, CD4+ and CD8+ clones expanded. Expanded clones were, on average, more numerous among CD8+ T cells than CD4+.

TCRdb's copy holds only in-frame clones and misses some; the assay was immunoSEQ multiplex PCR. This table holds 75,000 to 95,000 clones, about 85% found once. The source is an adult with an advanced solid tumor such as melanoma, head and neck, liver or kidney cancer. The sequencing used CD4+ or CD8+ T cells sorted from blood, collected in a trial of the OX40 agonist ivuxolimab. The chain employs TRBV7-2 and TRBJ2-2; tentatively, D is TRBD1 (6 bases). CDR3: CASSLARTVQGELFF. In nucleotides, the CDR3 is TGTGCCAGCAGCTTAGCCCGGACAGTCCAGGGGGAGCTGTTTTTT.